This T cell receptor (beta chain) was recorded in a study of cytomegalovirus exposure and HLA in healthy donors. The PCR made use of 60 Vbeta and 13 Jbeta primers. Measured with immunoSEQ multiplex PCR; TCRdb has only the in-frame clones, and not every one. The repertoire holds about 200,000 clones, 65% to 80% seen once, with roughly 16% in the top ten. In regard to this clone: Its target is not known.

Study conclusions and caveats: Analyses of presence and absence presupposed an approximately uniform sequencing depth across donors. Later analysis identified about 15,000 TCR beta sequences associated with HLA alleles, using a false discovery rate threshold of 0.05.

There were likely unrecorded immune exposures, though donors were nominally healthy when sampled. V dropped 3 bases and J dropped 10; count of bases not matched to a gene: 6. The CDR3 is 14 residues long. Germline CDR1 LNHDA, CDR2 SQIVND (reference sequence). Input material: PBMCs. This sequence was found in a middle-aged man in good health and CMV-seronegative. The V call is TRBV19, the J call TRBJ2-1, with 10 bases aligning to TRBD2. The CDR3 here is CASSIASGSREQFF. CDR3 sequence (DNA): TGTGCCAGTAGTATTGCTAGCGGGAGTCGCGAGCAGTTCTTC.